Sequencing of this TCR beta chain was carried out in a study of siplizumab effects on memory and regulatory T cells. The study, taken as a whole, reports: Researchers did not confirm the suppressive function of proliferating Tregs from siplizumab cultures.

The CDR3 runs to 13 residues. V lost 5 bases to trimming and J lost 3 bases, with 11 bases between them. Germline V lookup: CDR1 SQVTM, CDR2 ANQGSEA. In regard to this clone: Its antigen is unidentified.

Clones were read by immunoSEQ multiplex PCR, and TCRdb kept only the in-frame ones, dropping some. The sample lists about 72,000 clones, around 90% seen once, with around 29% in the top ten. The receptor comes from a human donor in good health. The sequenced material came from CD8+ T cells sorted from blood. The chain joins TRBV29-1 to TRBJ2-1; D remains unclear. CDR3 region: CSVTEFRYNEQFF. The DNA for the CDR3 is TGCAGCGTTACGGAATTTCGCTACAATGAGCAGTTCTTC.